This T cell receptor beta chain was documented in a study of blood T cell repertoires in COVID-19. Whole-study context: Donors in the United States, Italy and Spain gave samples during acute or convalescent COVID-19. Sources were T cells, B-cell-depleted T cells, or PBMCs; the material itself was cDNA or gDNA.

As originally analysed: Researchers report that nucleated cell counts were estimated from reference gene primer amplification. This table comes from immunoSEQ multiplex PCR, and its TCRdb copy is limited to in-frame clones, with some not included. V and J calls and clone size come straight from that table; D and trimming were deduced from the DNA. The table includes 250,000 or so clones, around 86% detected once. The CDR3 loop spans 14 amino acids. Trimming stripped 3 bases from V and 9 bases from J, with 12 bases between. Germline-derived CDR1 and CDR2 are MNHNS and SASEGT. Source material: peripheral blood. This clonotype was sampled from a man aged 30 to 45 who had recovered from COVID-19. This chain connects TRBV6-1 to TRBJ1-6, with unresolved D. The CDR3 here is CASSEEVRSSPLHF. DNA for the CDR3: TGTGCCAGCAGTGAGGAGGTCCGCAGTTCACCCCTCCACTTT.